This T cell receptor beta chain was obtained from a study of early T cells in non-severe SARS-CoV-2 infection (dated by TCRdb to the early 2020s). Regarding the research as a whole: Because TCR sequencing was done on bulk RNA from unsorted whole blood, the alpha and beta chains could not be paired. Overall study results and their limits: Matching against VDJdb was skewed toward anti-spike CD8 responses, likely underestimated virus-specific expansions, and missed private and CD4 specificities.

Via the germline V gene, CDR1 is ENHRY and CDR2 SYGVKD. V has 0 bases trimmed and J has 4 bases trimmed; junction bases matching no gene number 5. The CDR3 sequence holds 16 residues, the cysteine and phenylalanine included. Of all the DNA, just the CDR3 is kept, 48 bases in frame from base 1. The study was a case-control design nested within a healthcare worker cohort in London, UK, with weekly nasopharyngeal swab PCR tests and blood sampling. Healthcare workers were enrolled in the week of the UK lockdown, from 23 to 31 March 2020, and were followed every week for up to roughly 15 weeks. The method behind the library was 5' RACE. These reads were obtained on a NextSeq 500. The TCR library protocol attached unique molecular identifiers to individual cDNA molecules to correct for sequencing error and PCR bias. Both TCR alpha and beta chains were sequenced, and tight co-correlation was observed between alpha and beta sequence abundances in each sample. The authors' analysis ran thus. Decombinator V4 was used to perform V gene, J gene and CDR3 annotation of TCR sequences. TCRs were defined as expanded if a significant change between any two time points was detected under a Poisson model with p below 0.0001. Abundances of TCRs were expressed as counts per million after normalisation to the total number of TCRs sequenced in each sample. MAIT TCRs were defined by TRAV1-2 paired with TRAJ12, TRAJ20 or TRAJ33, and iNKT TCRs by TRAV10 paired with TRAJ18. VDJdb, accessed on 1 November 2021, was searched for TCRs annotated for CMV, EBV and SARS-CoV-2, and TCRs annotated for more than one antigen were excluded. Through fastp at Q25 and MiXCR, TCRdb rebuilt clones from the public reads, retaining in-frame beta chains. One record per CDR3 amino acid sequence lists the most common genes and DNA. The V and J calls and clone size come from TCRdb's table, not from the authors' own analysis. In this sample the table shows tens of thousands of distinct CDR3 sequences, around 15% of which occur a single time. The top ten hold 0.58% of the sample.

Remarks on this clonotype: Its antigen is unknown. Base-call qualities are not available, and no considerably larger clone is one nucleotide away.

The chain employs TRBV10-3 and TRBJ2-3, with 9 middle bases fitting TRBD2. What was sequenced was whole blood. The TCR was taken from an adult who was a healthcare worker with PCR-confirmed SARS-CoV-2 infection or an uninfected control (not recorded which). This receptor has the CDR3 CAISESVSSGADTQYF. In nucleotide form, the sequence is TGTGCCATCAGTGAGTCGGTCTCTAGCGGGGCAGATACGCAGTATTTT.